The sequence of this T cell receptor (beta chain) was determined in a study of T-cell memory formation after mild COVID-19. Turning to the study itself: Clustering of TCRs was largely donor specific.

Each CDR3 protein is one row after TCRdb ran MiXCR on the 5' RACE reads. In the table there are about 190,000 distinct CDR3 sequences, 15% to 20% of which are singletons. CDR3 length: 15 amino acids. With 4 bases clipped from V and 0 bases from J, the junction kept 1 base outside the gene matches. The source is an adult woman who had mild COVID-19 (a few samples of this study predate the infection). Cell type and time point are not known. The V and J genes are TRBV12-3 or TRBV12-4 and TRBJ1-5; TRBD1 matches at 9 bases. The sequenced sample was PBMCs or a T cell subset sorted from them (not recorded which). The CDR3 nucleotides read TGTGCCAGCAGTTACAGGGGGCCTAGCAATCAGCCCCAGCATTTT. This gives the protein CASSYRGPSNQPQHF.